This T cell receptor (beta chain) was documented in a study of metastatic and nonmetastatic thyroid tumors. The authors' processing: Variation in CDR3 across clinicopathological groups served as the basis for constructing a distant-metastasis classifier in papillary thyroid cancer. Via MiXCR, TCRdb re-called the PCR reads. TCRdb, not the original authors, processed these V and J calls. The sample contains fewer than 20,000 clones, under 25% of which appear only once. V lost 5 bases and J 1 base, leaving 11 bases between the germline ends. The V gene's germline CDR1 is SGHVS and CDR2 FQNEAQ. CDR3 length: 14 residues. This clone was recorded at least ten times. Not a single patient had been given any form of treatment at any point before undergoing thyroid surgery.

The material sequenced was tumor tissue. This clonotype originated in a female donor with papillary thyroid cancer or a benign thyroid nodule (not recorded which). Some clones in this sample may be carry-over from other donors' samples. The chain recombines TRBV7-8 with TRBJ1-1, with D perhaps matching TRBD1 (5 bases). CDR3 coding DNA: TGTGCCAGCAGCCCCTCCAGGGCGAACACTGAAGCTTTCTTT. It translates to CASSPSRANTEAFF.